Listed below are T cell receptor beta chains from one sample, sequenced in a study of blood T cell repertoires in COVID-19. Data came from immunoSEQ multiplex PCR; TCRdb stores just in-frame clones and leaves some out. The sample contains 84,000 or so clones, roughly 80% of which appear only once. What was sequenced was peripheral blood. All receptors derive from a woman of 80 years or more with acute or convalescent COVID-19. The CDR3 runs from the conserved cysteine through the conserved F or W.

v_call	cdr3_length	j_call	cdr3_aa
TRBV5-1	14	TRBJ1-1	CASSLGGASTEAFF
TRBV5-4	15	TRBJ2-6	CASREGLAGANVLTF
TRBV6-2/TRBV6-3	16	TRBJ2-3	CASSYVPSGDQDTQYF
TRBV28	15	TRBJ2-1	CASGPLTGGSHEQFF
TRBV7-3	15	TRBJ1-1	CASSLTQGLGTEAFF
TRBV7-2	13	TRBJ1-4	CASSLYSDEKLFF
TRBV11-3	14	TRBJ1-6	CASSPRGGASPLHF
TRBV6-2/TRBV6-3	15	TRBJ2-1	CASSRPGQGLNEQFF
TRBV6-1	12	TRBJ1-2	CASSEREYGYTF
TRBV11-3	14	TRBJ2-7	CASSLRGGDYEQYF
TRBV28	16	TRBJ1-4	CASSLNRGTTNEKLFF
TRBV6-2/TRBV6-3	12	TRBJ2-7	CASSDPKREQYF
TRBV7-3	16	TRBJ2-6	CASSLTRRSGANVLTF
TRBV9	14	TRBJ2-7	CASSVAGGTYEQYF
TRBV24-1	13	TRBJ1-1	CATGGTVNTEAFF
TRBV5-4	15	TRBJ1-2	CASSLARTGPYGYTF
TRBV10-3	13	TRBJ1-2	CAINTGSSYGYTF
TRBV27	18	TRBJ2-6	CASSPFIPTGVGANVLTF
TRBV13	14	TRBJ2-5	CASSLDGLRETQYF
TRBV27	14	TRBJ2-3	CASSLSASTDTQYF
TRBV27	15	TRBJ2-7	CASSSAGSGSYEQYF
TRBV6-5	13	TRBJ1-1	CASSYLDRAEAFF
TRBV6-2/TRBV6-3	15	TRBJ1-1	CASSYSGRAAVEAFF
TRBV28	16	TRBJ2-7	CASRDRAPGSNYEQYF
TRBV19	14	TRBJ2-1	CASGRLATYNEQFF
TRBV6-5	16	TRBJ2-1	CASSSLQGTVYNEQFF
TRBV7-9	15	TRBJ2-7	CASSTTGSPGYEQYF
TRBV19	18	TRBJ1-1	CASRSRRGQGAGNTEAFF
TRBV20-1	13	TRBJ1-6	CSASGQYNSPLHF
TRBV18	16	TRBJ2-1	CASSPVLSGGPGEQFF
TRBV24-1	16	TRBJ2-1	CATSDFASGGRDEQFF
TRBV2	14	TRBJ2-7	CASSETGGRDEQYF
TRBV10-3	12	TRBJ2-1	CAISGVGNEQFF
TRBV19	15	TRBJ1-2	CASQITRTWEGGYTF
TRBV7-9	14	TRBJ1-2	CASSLASGGGGYTF
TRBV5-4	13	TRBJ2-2	CASTWASTGELFF
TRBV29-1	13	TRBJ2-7	CSVVLRWVDEQYF
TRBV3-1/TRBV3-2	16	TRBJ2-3	CASSLGAGDQGDTQYF
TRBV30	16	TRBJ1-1	CAWRRGEQGPNTEAFF
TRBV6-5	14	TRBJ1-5	CASSPTGDGQPQHF
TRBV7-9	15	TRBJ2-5	CASSSGSSYQETQYF
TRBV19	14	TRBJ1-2	CASSMGQFLLDYTF
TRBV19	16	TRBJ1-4	CASSIDRTGVDEKLFF